The clone carrying this T cell receptor beta chain turned up a few times. Its matching antigen is unknown. The data originate from a study of TIL therapy for anti-PD-1-resistant metastatic lung cancer. Study observations and caveats: Infused TIL clonotypes partially replaced the baseline blood repertoire, then decayed over months.

Germline CDR1 and CDR2: SGHTA and FQGNSA. The ends were cut back, 4 bases at V and 0 bases at J, with 7 bases in the middle. This CDR3 spans 14 amino acids. The immunoSEQ assay was v3. Generated by immunoSEQ multiplex PCR, the TCRdb table keeps only in-frame clones and is missing some. The repertoire holds about 50,000 clones, approximately 86% seen once, with approximately 5% in the top ten. Noted time point: pre-treatment sample, taken before nivolumab and TIL therapy. This chain connects TRBV7-2 to TRBJ1-5; D gene ambiguous. Sample: blood, taken at baseline. The receptor was derived from a person aged 30 to 80 with non-small cell lung cancer. The DNA of the CDR3 is TGTGCCAGCAGCTCCCTCTTTAGCAATCAGCCCCAGCATTTT. Encoded protein: CASSSLFSNQPQHF.